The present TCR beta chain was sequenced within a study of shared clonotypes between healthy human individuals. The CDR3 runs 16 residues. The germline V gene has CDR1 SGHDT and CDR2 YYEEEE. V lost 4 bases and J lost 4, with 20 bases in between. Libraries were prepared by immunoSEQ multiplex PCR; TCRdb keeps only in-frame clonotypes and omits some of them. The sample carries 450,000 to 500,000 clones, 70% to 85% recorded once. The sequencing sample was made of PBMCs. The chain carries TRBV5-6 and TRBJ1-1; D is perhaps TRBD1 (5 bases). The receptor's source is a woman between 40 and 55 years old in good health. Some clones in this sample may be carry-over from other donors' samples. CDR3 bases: TGTGCCAGCAGCCCCGGGTTAGGTCAGGGAGGCACTGAAGCTTTCTTT. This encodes CASSPGLGQGGTEAFF.